This TCR beta chain was captured in a study of beta chain features in type 1 diabetes. Comments on this clone: Its antigen is unidentified.

Reverse transcribing all isolated RNA meant expressed TCRB transcripts were sequenced. Sequenced by immunoSEQ multiplex PCR; TCRdb stores in-frame clones only, minus some. The repertoire holds 280,000 or so clones, approximately 15% seen once, with around 0.015% in the top ten. Points from the study as a whole: When Type 1 diabetes patients were examined, their TCRB CDR3s proved moderately but significantly shorter in all four CD4+ subsets.

The CDR3 loop spans 13 amino acids. Germline V gives CDR1 LNHNV, CDR2 YYDKDF (reference sequence). Trimming took off 0 bases at V and 4 bases at J, with 6 bases between the two ends. The receptor was isolated from a man aged 18 to 30 with type 1 diabetes. The sequencing input was naive CD4+ T cells from blood. The chain carries TRBV15 and TRBJ1-2; D not certain. The CDR3 bases are TGTGCCACCAGCAGAGATTCTGTCTATGGCTACACCTTC. Its protein product is CATSRDSVYGYTF. Filled out from reference TRBV15 and TRBJ1-2, the complete variable domain reads DAMVIQNPRYQVTQFGKPVTLSCSQTLNHNVMYWYQQKSSQAPKLLFHYYDKDFNNEADTPDNFQSRRPNTSFCFLDIRSPGLGDTAMYLCATSRDSVYGYTFGSGTRLTVV.